The 30 T cell receptor beta chains presented below share a single source sample, sequenced in a study of cytomegalovirus exposure and HLA in healthy donors. PCR primers comprised 60 Vbeta and 13 Jbeta primers. Libraries were prepared by immunoSEQ multiplex PCR; TCRdb keeps only in-frame clonotypes and omits some of them. Among some 140,000 clones listed, about 74% were seen once. What was sequenced was PBMCs. These TCRs come from a woman aged 55-69 years in good health and CMV-seronegative.

This chain uses TRBV27 with TRBJ2-7, with D perhaps TRBD1 (6 bases). CDR1 MNHEY and CDR2 SMNVEV come from the germline V gene (reference sequence). This CDR3 has 16 residues. V was trimmed by 0 bases and J by 1 base, leaving 13 bases between them. In DNA, the CDR3 is TGTGCCAGCAGTTTATCGAAACAGGGAAGGTCCTACGAGCAGTACTTC. This gives the protein CASSLSKQGRSYEQYF.

The genes are TRBV7-2 and TRBJ2-7; TRBD2 matches 7 bases. This CDR3 has 14 residues. Germline V CDR1 and CDR2: SGHTA, FQGNSA. After removal of 1 base from V and 4 bases from J, the junction contained 4 bases not matched to a gene. CDR3 in amino acids: CASSLGGSIYEQYF. CDR3 bases: TGTGCCAGCAGCTTAGGCGGGAGTATATACGAGCAGTACTTC.

The chain employs TRBV7-3 and TRBJ2-1; TRBD2 matches at 9 bases. With V trimmed by 4 bases and J by 2 bases, 6 bases remained unmatched. CDR1 SGHTA and CDR2 FQGTGA come from the germline V gene. The CDR3 spans 16 residues. CDR3 bases: TGTGCCAGCAGCTCCCACCTAGCGGGAACCTACAATGAGCAGTTCTTC. Translation: CASSSHLAGTYNEQFF.

As DNA, the CDR3 is TGTGCCAGCAGTCTAGCGGGAGGAAACTACGAGCAGTACTTC. Residues: CASSLAGGNYEQYF. The V and J genes are TRBV2 and TRBJ2-7; 11 bases match TRBD2. The CDR3 is made up of 14 amino acids. V gave up 5 bases and J gave up 3 bases; unmatched junction bases: 3. Germline V gene sequence: CDR1 SNHLY, CDR2 FYNNEI.

This clone turned up a few times. V and J are TRBV19 and TRBJ2-3; 9 bases fit TRBD1. CDR1 is LNHDA and CDR2 is SQIVND in the germline V gene (reference sequence). CDR3 length: 15 residues. V trimming: 5 bases; J trimming: 0 bases; junction bases outside the gene matches: 3. In DNA, the CDR3 is TGTGCCAGTAGTCCGACAGGGGGAAGCACAGATACGCAGTATTTT. Translation gives CASSPTGGSTDTQYF.

V usage is TRBV18 and J usage is TRBJ1-5, with 8 bases aligning to TRBD1. The CDR3 extends over 15 amino acids. J was trimmed by 3 bases and V by 3 bases; bases with no gene match: 4. Germline V gene lookup returns CDR1 KGHSH and CDR2 LQKENI. The CDR3 loop reads CASSPGQDFNQPQHF. The CDR3 DNA sequence: TGTGCCAGCTCACCGGGACAGGACTTCAATCAGCCCCAGCATTTT.

This clone has just one count. CDR3 in amino acids: CASRGQGYYGYTF. CDR3 sequence (DNA): TGTGCCAGCAGGGGACAGGGGTACTATGGCTACACCTTC. This rearrangement joins TRBV28 to TRBJ1-2; 10 bases fit TRBD1. V shed 6 bases, J shed 3 bases, and the junction held 1 base outside the gene matches. Germline values: CDR1 MDHEN, CDR2 SYDVKM. This CDR3 has 13 residues.

The J gene is TRBJ2-5, the V gene TRBV7-6; perhaps TRBD2 as D (5 bases). Trimming left V 1 base short and J 2 bases short, with 11 bases between. CDR1 SGHVS and CDR2 FNYEAQ come from the germline V gene. The CDR3 contains 15 residues. The chain's CDR3 is CASSLVIGRQETQYF. The CDR3 nucleotides read TGTGCCAGCAGCTTAGTAATTGGGAGACAAGAGACCCAGTACTTC. The full variable domain, in which reference TRBV7-6 and TRBJ2-5 provide the parts outside the CDR3, is GAGVSQSPRYKVTKRGQDVALRCDPISGHVSLYWYRQALGQGPEFLTYFNYEAQQDKSGLPNDRFSAERPEGSISTLTIQRTEQRDSAMYRCASSLVIGRQETQYFGPGTRLLVL.

This rearrangement joins TRBV2 to TRBJ2-3; 8 bases are a match to TRBD2. CDR1 is SNHLY, CDR2 FYNNEI, per germline. The CDR3 covers 18 residues. After removal of 7 bases from V and 0 bases from J, the junction contained 15 bases not matched to a gene. The CDR3 here is CASTMGRNIAGSTDTQYF. The CDR3 DNA is TGTGCCAGCACCATGGGGAGAAATATAGCGGGGAGCACAGATACGCAGTATTTT.

J is TRBJ2-5 and V is TRBV6-5, with 10 bases fitting TRBD2. Germline V CDR1 and CDR2: MNHEY, SVGAGI. This CDR3 spans 16 amino acids. V gave up 4 bases and J gave up 1 base; unmatched junction bases: 6. The CDR3 here is CASSLDQRGGQETQYF. The CDR3 DNA sequence: TGTGCCAGCAGTTTGGACCAGCGGGGGGGCCAAGAGACCCAGTACTTC.

The chain uses TRBV6-1 and TRBJ1-4, with 8 nucleotides matching TRBD1. After removal of 10 bases from V and 14 bases from J, the junction contained 15 bases not matched to a gene. This CDR3 comprises 13 residues. Germline CDR1 and CDR2: MNHNS and SASEGT. CDR3 loop: CATEPGQGARLFF. For the CDR3, the DNA is TGTGCCACGGAACCCGGCCAGGGGGCCCGCCTGTTTTTT.

This clone was seen a few times. The chain links TRBV5-1 to TRBJ2-7; 16 bases are a match to TRBD2. The V and J ends lost 3 bases and 5 bases, in that order; junction bases with no gene match: 14. CDR1 is SGHRS, CDR2 YFSETQ, per germline. The CDR3 consists of 19 residues. The CDR3 DNA reads as TGCGCCAGCAGCTCCGCCGGGACTAGCGGGAGGGGGGTCCTCCACGAGCAGTACTTC. Translated, it gives CASSSAGTSGRGVLHEQYF.

This clone appeared a few times. The chain recombines TRBV7-6 with TRBJ1-4, with a tentative D call TRBD1 (5 bases). V gave up 5 bases and J gave up 8 bases, with 12 bases separating them. Germline loops: CDR1 SGHVS, CDR2 FNYEAQ. This CDR3 has 13 residues. In DNA form, the CDR3 reads TGTGCCAGCAGCAAAAATCGGGGGGAAAAACTGTTTTTT. Translating gives CASSKNRGEKLFF.

The rearrangement joins TRBV28 to TRBJ2-2; TRBD2 is a possible D gene (6 bases). This CDR3 comprises 15 residues. The germline CDR1 and CDR2 sequences are MDHEN and SYDVKM. V was clipped by 6 bases and J by 4 bases, with 15 bases between them. CDR3 loop: CASSSSGVRTGELFF. The CDR3 bases are TGTGCCAGCAGCAGTAGCGGTGTACGCACCGGGGAGCTGTTTTTT.

This chain connects TRBV5-1 to TRBJ2-3, with TRBD1 matching over 9 bases. Germline V gene data show CDR1 as SGHRS and CDR2 as YFSETQ. The CDR3 covers 15 residues. With V trimmed by 4 bases and J by 0 bases, 3 bases remained unmatched. CDR3 DNA sequence: TGCGCCAGCAGCGCCGGGACAGGGAGCACAGATACGCAGTATTTT. It is translated as CASSAGTGSTDTQYF.

The V call is TRBV28, the J call TRBJ1-1; D is possibly TRBD1 (6 bases). There are 13 residues in the CDR3. Germline V gives CDR1 MDHEN, CDR2 SYDVKM. V was trimmed by 5 bases and J by 10 bases, leaving 17 bases between them. This CDR3 is CASSIGLQGAAFF. Written as DNA, the CDR3 is TGTGCCAGCAGTATAGGTTTACAGGGAGCAGCTTTCTTT.

V and J are TRBV19 and TRBJ1-5; 7 bases map to TRBD1. V lost 7 bases and J lost 4; bases outside the gene matches: 7. This CDR3 region has 14 residues. Germline CDR1 reads LNHDA; CDR2 reads SQIVND (reference sequence). CDR3 bases: TGTGCCAGTACCGCAGACAGGGATAATCAGCCCCAGCATTTT. As protein: CASTADRDNQPQHF.

V is TRBV7-2 and J is TRBJ2-3; 9 nucleotides match TRBD2. The V gene's germline CDR1 is SGHTA and CDR2 FQGNSA. Germline trimming cut 3 bases from V and 1 base from J; bases unmatched to any gene: 2. This CDR3 region has 15 residues. The CDR3 DNA is TGTGCCAGCAGCTTTTGGACTAGCGGCACAGATACGCAGTATTTT. Translation: CASSFWTSGTDTQYF.

The V gene is TRBV28, the J gene TRBJ1-5; D gene uncertain. In germline, CDR1 is MDHEN, CDR2 SYDVKM. V was pared by 9 bases and J by 5 bases, with 11 bases between. This CDR3 has 12 residues. Here the CDR3 DNA reads TGTGCCAGTCAGACATTACATCAGCCCCAGCATTTT. Its translation is CASQTLHQPQHF.

The rearrangement joins TRBV5-1 to TRBJ1-2; the match to TRBD1 covers 8 bases. Germline CDR1 is SGHRS and CDR2 is YFSETQ. CDR3 length: 18 amino acids. The junction had 21 bases not matched to a gene; V was cut back by 3 bases and J by 8 bases. The CDR3 DNA follows: TGCGCCAGCAGCTCCTCGGGGACAGGAATGCCCCGGAAGGGGGGCTACACCTTC. Translated, it gives CASSSSGTGMPRKGGYTF.

This clone has a handful of counts. The chain links TRBV27 to TRBJ1-5; no firm D call. Looked up from germline, CDR1 is MNHEY and CDR2 is SMNVEV (reference sequence). CDR3 length: 15 residues. V dropped 6 bases and J dropped 3 bases, with 15 bases sitting between them. In DNA, the CDR3 is TGTGCCAGCAGGGTCAGGTTGGGCGACAATCAGCCCCAGCATTTT. This translates into CASRVRLGDNQPQHF.

The chain combines TRBV28 with TRBJ1-5; TRBD1 agrees at 7 bases. Germline V CDR1 and CDR2: MDHEN, SYDVKM. The V and J ends lost 8 bases and 1 base, in that order; junction bases with no gene match: 11. The CDR3 loop spans 16 amino acids. The CDR3 is CASYDHRDSSNQPQHF. The CDR3 DNA is TGTGCCAGCTACGACCACCGGGACAGCAGCAATCAGCCCCAGCATTTT.

The chain has TRBV7-6 and TRBJ2-2, with D perhaps TRBD1 (5 bases). Between the trimmed V and J ends, which lost 5 bases and 5 bases, there was a span of 12 bases. The CDR3 extends over 14 amino acids. The V gene's germline CDR1 is SGHVS and CDR2 FNYEAQ. The CDR3 nucleotides are TGTGCCAGCAGCCCAAGCAGGGCAACCGGGGAGCTGTTTTTT. This encodes CASSPSRATGELFF.

This rearrangement joins TRBV6-1 to TRBJ2-7; D is perhaps TRBD1 (5 bases). Trimming took 4 bases from V and 4 from J, leaving 20 bases between them. The V gene's germline CDR1 is MNHNS and CDR2 SASEGT. CDR3 size: 16 residues. Written as DNA, the CDR3 is TGTGCCAGCAGTGGGGGCCCAACCAGAGATCTATACGAGCAGTACTTC. Translated, it gives CASSGGPTRDLYEQYF.

V usage is TRBV5-6 and J usage is TRBJ2-2, with D unresolved. Germline CDR1 SGHDT, CDR2 YYEEEE. The CDR3 length is 15 residues. V was clipped by 0 bases and J by 2 bases, with 8 bases between them. DNA for the CDR3: TGTGCCAGCAGCTTGGGTTCATTCAACACCGGGGAGCTGTTTTTT. Protein product: CASSLGSFNTGELFF.

The chain combines TRBV29-1 with TRBJ2-1; TRBD2 aligns across 8 bases. Germline loops: CDR1 SQVTM, CDR2 ANQGSEA. Germline trimming cut 7 bases from V and 6 bases from J; bases unmatched to any gene: 5. The CDR3 runs 12 residues. The CDR3: CSGTGGFNEQFF. As DNA, the CDR3 is TGCAGCGGAACGGGAGGGTTCAATGAGCAGTTCTTC.

With regard to this clone: The junction departs from germline at one end; a sequencing error may be responsible. This rearrangement joins TRBV19 to TRBJ1-1; 8 positions agree with TRBD1. The CDR3 runs to 15 residues. Germline V CDR1 and CDR2: LNHDA, SQIVND (reference sequence). CDR3: CASSGRRGQDTDAFF. In DNA, the CDR3 is TGTGCCAGTAGTGGACGCAGGGGGCAGGACACTGACGCTTTCTTT.

A single count supports this clone. The J gene is TRBJ2-7, the V gene TRBV5-4, with 10 bases lining up with TRBD2. The CDR3 covers 15 residues. The junction had 9 bases not matched to a gene; V was cut back by 9 bases and J by 0 bases. From germline, CDR1 is SGHNT and CDR2 YYREEE (reference sequence). The CDR3 DNA reads TGTGCCACCCGTAGCGGGGGGAGCACCTCCTACGAGCAGTACTTC. Protein sequence: CATRSGGSTSYEQYF.

The chain recombines TRBV15 with TRBJ2-3; 9 bases map to TRBD2. CDR3 size: 15 residues. CDR1 and CDR2 from the germline V gene are LNHNV and YYDKDF (reference sequence). J gave up 1 base and V 9 bases, and 8 bases lay outside the gene matches. The CDR3 region has the DNA TGTGCCACAGGCGGGGGGGCTTCGCGCACAGATACGCAGTATTTT. It encodes CATGGGASRTDTQYF.

This chain connects TRBV5-5 to TRBJ2-1, with 12 bases lining up with TRBD1. V dropped 4 bases and J dropped 12; count of bases not matched to a gene: 14. Germline lookup yields CDR1 SGHKS and CDR2 YYEKEE (reference sequence). The CDR3 sequence is 16 residues long. The CDR3 loop reads CASSGGQGAPGGGQFF. CDR3 DNA sequence: TGTGCCAGCAGCGGGGGACAGGGGGCGCCGGGAGGAGGGCAGTTCTTC.